This TCR beta chain was captured in a study of blood T cells in healthy people across ages. This clonotype was observed a few times. The use of a sample-barcoded 5' primer and a J-beta primer mix characterized a second PCR of roughly 6 to 11 cycles. TCRdb fed the 5' RACE reads into MiXCR, producing one record per CDR3 protein. Of around 1,000,000 distinct CDR3 sequences listed, roughly a quarter are singletons. This CDR3 region has 13 residues. Between the trimmed V and J ends, which lost 4 bases and 6 bases, there was a span of 11 bases. Germline V gives CDR1 KGHDR, CDR2 SFDVKD. A further study also used this sample, focusing on T cells of mothers and their children.

The sequence was obtained from a girl aged 2 to 9 in good health. The rearrangement uses TRBV24-1 and TRBJ2-5; D gene unclear. Sequenced sample: blood. CDR3 nucleotides: TGTGCCACCAGTGACCCCATCGAGAAGACCCAGTACTTC. Translated: CATSDPIEKTQYF.